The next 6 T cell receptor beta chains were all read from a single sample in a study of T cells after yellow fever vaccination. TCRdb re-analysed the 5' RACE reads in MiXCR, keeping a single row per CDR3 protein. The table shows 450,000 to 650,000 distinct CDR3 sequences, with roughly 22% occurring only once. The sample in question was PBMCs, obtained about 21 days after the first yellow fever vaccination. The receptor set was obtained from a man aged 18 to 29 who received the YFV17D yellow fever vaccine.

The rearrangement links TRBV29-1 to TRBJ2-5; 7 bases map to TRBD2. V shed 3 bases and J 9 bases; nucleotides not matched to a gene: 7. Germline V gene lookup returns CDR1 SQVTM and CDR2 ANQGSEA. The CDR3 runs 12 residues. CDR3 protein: CSVDNSGEAQYF. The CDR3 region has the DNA TGCAGCGTTGATAACAGCGGGGAGGCCCAGTACTTC.

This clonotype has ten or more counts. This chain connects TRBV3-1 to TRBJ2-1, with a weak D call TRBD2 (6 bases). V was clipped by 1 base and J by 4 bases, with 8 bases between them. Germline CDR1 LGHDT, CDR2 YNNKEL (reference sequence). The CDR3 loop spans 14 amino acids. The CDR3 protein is CASSQVGGYNEQFF. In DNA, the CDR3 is TGTGCCAGCAGCCAAGTTGGGGGGTACAATGAGCAGTTCTTC.

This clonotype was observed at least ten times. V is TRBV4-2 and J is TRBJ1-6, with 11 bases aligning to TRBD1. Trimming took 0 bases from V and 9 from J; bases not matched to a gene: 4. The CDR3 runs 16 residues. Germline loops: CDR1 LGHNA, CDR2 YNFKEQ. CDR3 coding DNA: TGTGCCAGCAGCCAAGATCGGGGGACAGGGGGTTCACCCCTCCACTTT. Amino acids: CASSQDRGTGGSPLHF.

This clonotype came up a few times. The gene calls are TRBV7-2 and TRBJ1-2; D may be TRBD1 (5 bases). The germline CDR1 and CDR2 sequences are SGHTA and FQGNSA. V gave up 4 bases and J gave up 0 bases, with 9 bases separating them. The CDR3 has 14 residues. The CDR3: CASSSGAANYGYTF. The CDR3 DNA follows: TGTGCCAGCAGCTCCGGGGCAGCTAACTATGGCTACACCTTC. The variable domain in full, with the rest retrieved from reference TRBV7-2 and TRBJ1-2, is GAGVSQSPSNKVTEKGKDVELRCDPISGHTALYWYRQSLGQGLEFLIYFQGNSAPDKSGLPSDRFSAERTGGSVSTLTIQRTQQEDSAVYLCASSSGAANYGYTFGSGTRLTVV.

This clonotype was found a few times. For the CDR3, the DNA is TGTGCCAGCAGCCGAGGGGGTTATAATTCACCCCTCCACTTT. It yields the protein CASSRGGYNSPLHF. The chain recombines TRBV12-3 or TRBV12-4 with TRBJ1-6; tentative D call: TRBD1 (6 bases). V was trimmed by 6 bases and J by 4 bases, leaving 10 bases between them. This CDR3 is 14 amino acids long.

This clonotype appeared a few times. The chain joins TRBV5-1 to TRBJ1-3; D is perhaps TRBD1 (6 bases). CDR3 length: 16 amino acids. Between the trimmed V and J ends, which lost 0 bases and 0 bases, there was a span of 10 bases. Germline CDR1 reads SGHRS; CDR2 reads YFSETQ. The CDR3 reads CASSLGQASSGNTIYF. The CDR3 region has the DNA TGCGCCAGCAGCTTGGGACAGGCCTCCTCTGGAAACACCATATATTTT.